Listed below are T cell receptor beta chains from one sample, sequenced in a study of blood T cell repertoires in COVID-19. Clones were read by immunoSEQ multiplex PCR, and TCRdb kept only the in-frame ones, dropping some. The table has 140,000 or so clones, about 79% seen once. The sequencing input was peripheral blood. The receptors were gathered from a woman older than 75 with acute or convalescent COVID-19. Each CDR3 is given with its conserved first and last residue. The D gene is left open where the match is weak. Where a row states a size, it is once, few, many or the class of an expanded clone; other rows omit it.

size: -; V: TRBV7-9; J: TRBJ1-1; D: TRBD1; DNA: TGTGCCAGCAGCTTACAGGGGGCTGAAGCTTTCTTT; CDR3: CASSLQGAEAFF
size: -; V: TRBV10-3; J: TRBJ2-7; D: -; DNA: TGTGCCATCAGGGGGCCCATCTACGAGCAGTACTTC; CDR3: CAIRGPIYEQYF
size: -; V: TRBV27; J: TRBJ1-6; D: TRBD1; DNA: TGTGCCAGCAGTCCAATGGACAGGGGGAGCCGTAATTCACCCCTCCACTTT; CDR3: CASSPMDRGSRNSPLHF
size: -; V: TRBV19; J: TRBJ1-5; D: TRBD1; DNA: TGTGCCAGTAGTATGGACAGGGCGGTTGGTCAGCCCCAGCATTTT; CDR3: CASSMDRAVGQPQHF
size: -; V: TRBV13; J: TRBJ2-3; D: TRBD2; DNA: TGTGCCAGCAGCTTAGTAGGAACTAGCGGAAGCACAGATACGCAGTATTTT; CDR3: CASSLVGTSGSTDTQYF
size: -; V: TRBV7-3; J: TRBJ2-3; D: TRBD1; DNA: TGTGCCAGCAGCTTAACCCGGGACAGCTCAGATACGCAGTATTTT; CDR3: CASSLTRDSSDTQYF
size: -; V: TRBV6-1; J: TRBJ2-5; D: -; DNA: TGTGCCAGCAGTGAACAACCACTAGAACAAGAGACCCAGTACTTC; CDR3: CASSEQPLEQETQYF
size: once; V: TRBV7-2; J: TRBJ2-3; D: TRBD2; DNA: TGTGCCAGTCAGTCTAGTCCGGGGGGGGATACGCAGTATTTT; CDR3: CASQSSPGGDTQYF
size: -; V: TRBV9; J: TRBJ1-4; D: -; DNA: TGTGCCAGCAGCTCACGGACAGCTGATGAAAAACTGTTTTTT; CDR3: CASSSRTADEKLFF
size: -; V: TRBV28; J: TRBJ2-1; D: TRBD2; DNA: TGTGCCAGCAGGGCGGGGGGGCCTTTCGGTGAGCAGTTCTTC; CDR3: CASRAGGPFGEQFF
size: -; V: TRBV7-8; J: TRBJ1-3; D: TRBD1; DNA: TGTGCCAGCAGCTTAGTAAGGGACAGGCTCTCTGGAAACACCATATATTTT; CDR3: CASSLVRDRLSGNTIYF
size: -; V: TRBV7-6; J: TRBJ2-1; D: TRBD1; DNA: TGTGCCAGCAGCATGAGACAGGGGAGCGTGAATGAGCAGTTCTTC; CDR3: CASSMRQGSVNEQFF
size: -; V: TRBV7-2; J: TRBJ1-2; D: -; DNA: TGTGCCAGCAGCCTCAGGCGTGGCTACACCTTC; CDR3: CASSLRRGYTF
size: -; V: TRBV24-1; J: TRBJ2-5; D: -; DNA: TGTGCCACCAGTGATTTCGGAGAGACCCAGTACTTC; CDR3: CATSDFGETQYF
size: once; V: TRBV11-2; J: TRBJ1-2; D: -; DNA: TGTGCCAGCAGCTTAGATTGGGCAGGACTTCATGACTACACCTTC; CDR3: CASSLDWAGLHDYTF
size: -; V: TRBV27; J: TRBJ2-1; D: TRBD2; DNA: TGTGCCAGCAGTTTAATAGCGGGGCCCTACAATGAGCAGTTCTTC; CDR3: CASSLIAGPYNEQFF
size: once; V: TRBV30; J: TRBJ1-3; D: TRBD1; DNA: TGTGCCTGGGACCGGGACAGCTCTGGAAACACCATATATTTT; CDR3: CAWDRDSSGNTIYF
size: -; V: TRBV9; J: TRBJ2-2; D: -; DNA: TGTGCCAGCAGCGTCTTGGGGGCGGTCACCGGGGAGCTGTTTTTT; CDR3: CASSVLGAVTGELFF
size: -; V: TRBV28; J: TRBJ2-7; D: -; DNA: TGTGCCAGCACCGGCGGGGGCAGGTGGGAGCAGTACTTC; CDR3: CASTGGGRWEQYF
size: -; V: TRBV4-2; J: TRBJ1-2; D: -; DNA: TGTGCCAGCAGCCAACCAATGGGGACAACCACTAACTATGGCTACACCTTC; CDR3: CASSQPMGTTTNYGYTF
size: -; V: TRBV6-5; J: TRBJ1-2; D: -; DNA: TGTGCCAGCAGTAGTCGCCAGGGATCCTACACCTTC; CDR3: CASSSRQGSYTF
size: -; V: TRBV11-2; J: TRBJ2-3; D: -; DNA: TGTGCCAGCAGCTTAGTACCCACAGGGGATACGCAGTATTTT; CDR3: CASSLVPTGDTQYF
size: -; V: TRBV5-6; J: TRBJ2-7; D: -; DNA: TGTGCCAGCAGCCCGTTGACGAGGGAGCAGTACTTC; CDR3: CASSPLTREQYF
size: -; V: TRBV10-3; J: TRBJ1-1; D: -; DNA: TGTGCCATCAGCGGCGTGTGGGCCCCGGCGCCTGAAGCTTTCTTT; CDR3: CAISGVWAPAPEAFF
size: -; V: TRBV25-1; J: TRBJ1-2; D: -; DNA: TGTGCCAGCAGTGAATCTCCCCCCCGGGGTGGCTACACCTTC; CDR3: CASSESPPRGGYTF
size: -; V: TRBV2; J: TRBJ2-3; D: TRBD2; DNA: TGTGCCAGCAGTGAAGGACTAGCGGGGGTCACAGATACGCAGTATTTT; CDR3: CASSEGLAGVTDTQYF
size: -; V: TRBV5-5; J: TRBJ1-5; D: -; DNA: TGTGCCAGCAGCCCCGGATGGGGCAGGAGGGACAATCAGCCCCAGCATTTT; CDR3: CASSPGWGRRDNQPQHF
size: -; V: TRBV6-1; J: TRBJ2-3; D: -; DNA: TGTGCCAGCAGTGAAAGGCTTCGGGACATATCCGCAGATACGCAGTATTTT; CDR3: CASSERLRDISADTQYF
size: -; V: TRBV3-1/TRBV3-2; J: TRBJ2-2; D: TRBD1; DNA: TGTGCCAGCAGCCCCCTGGACAGGGGAGGTACCGGGGAGCTGTTTTTT; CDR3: CASSPLDRGGTGELFF